This TCR beta chain was recovered during a study of cytotoxic CD8 clonotypes in ibrutinib-treated CLL. Study observations and caveats: Once treatment began, public clonotypes, which were uncommon, contracted or stayed stable. Clonality was higher at baseline than in age-matched healthy donors and tracked circulating CD8+ T-cell counts.

Measured with immunoSEQ multiplex PCR; TCRdb has only the in-frame clones, and not every one. This sample has about 29,000 clones, with approximately 80% found just once. V was pared by 8 bases and J by 1 base, with 12 bases between. Germline V lookup: CDR1 SGHRS, CDR2 YFSETQ. This CDR3 comprises 14 residues. On this clone itself: No antigen is known for it.

This TCR was sampled from a human donor with chronic lymphocytic leukemia. Sequences were derived from PBMCs, sampled after 36 months of ibrutinib treatment. The chain combines TRBV5-1 with TRBJ2-2, with a weak D call TRBD1 (5 bases). The CDR3: CASRQRMNTGELFF. CDR3 DNA: TGCGCCAGTAGACAGAGGATGAACACCGGGGAGCTGTTTTTT. Together with reference TRBV5-1 and TRBJ2-2, the CDR3 gives the full variable domain: KAGVTQTPRYLIKTRGQQVTLSCSPISGHRSVSWYQQTPGQGLQFLFEYFSETQRNKGNFPGRFSGRQFSNSRSEMNVSTLELGDSALYLCASRQRMNTGELFFGEGSRLTVL.